This T cell receptor beta chain comes out of a study of sequential checkpoint blockade in melanoma. Whole-study context: Patients were randomized 1:1 to nivolumab-then-ipilimumab or ipilimumab-then-nivolumab first-line.

Treatment of the sample: randomized to nivolumab then ipilimumab (arm A) or the reverse (arm B). From thawed PBMCs, live CD3+CD8+ cells negative for CD19 and CD56 were sorted. The repertoire was sequenced with immunoSEQ multiplex PCR; TCRdb's copy has only in-frame clones and lacks some. The sample has 35,000 to 45,000 clones, about 88% seen once; the top ten hold around an eighth. V trimming: 5 bases; J trimming: 5 bases; junction bases outside the gene matches: 4. Per germline, CDR1 MNHEY and CDR2 SMNVEV (reference sequence). The CDR3 spans 15 residues. The receptor was derived from a human donor with melanoma. The genes are TRBV27 and TRBJ2-1; 12 nucleotides match TRBD2. Sequences were derived from CD8+ T cells sorted from blood (inferred from file names), sampled from a patient given nivolumab and ipilimumab in sequence. CDR3 protein: CASSVRLAGDNEQFF. The CDR3 DNA reads TGTGCCAGCAGTGTGAGACTAGCGGGAGACAATGAGCAGTTCTTC.